These 14 T cell receptor beta chains came from one sample sequenced in a study of CD8 T cells in ankylosing spondylitis. TCRdb passed the 5' RACE reads through MiXCR, listing each CDR3 protein once. Altogether about 800,000 distinct CDR3 sequences are present, 12% being singletons, with the ten largest covering more than 0.5%. The antigens for these receptors are not known. The study's findings and limits: A motif in TCR beta, a set of roughly eight highly homologous variants, appeared characteristic of ankylosing spondylitis blood.

The sequenced material came from blood, either unsorted or a sorted T cell fraction (not recorded which). The receptors derive from a male donor with ankylosing spondylitis.

The DNA for the CDR3 is TGTGCCAGCAGCCAAGCAGGGAACACCAATCAGCCCCAGCATTTT. As protein: CASSQAGNTNQPQHF. The gene calls are TRBV4-2 and TRBJ1-5, with D possibly matching TRBD1 (5 bases). The V gene lost 1 base and the J gene lost 3 bases, with 10 bases spanning the gap. The length of the CDR3 is 15 residues. CDR1 and CDR2 (germline): LGHNA, YNFKEQ.

V usage is TRBV7-9 and J usage is TRBJ2-3; maybe TRBD2 (6 bases). Trimming pared 3 bases from V and 0 bases from J, leaving 13 bases between. This CDR3 has 16 residues. From germline, CDR1 is SEHNR and CDR2 FQNEAQ (reference sequence). CDR3 in DNA: TGTGCCAGCAGCTTCCTGAGCGGGTTAAGCACAGATACGCAGTATTTT. This translates into CASSFLSGLSTDTQYF. The complete variable domain, with remaining parts taken from reference TRBV7-9 and TRBJ2-3, reads DTGVSQNPRHKITKRGQNVTFRCDPISEHNRLYWYRQTLGQGPEFLTYFQNEAQLEKSRLLSDRFSAERPKGSFSTLEIQRTEQGDSAMYLCASSFLSGLSTDTQYFGPGTRLTVL.

The chain links TRBV6-1 to TRBJ1-1; TRBD1 agrees at 8 bases. This CDR3 comprises 16 residues. Trimming took 7 bases from V and 3 from J; bases not matched to a gene: 13. Germline CDR1 is MNHNS and CDR2 is SASEGT. The CDR3 sequence is CASTDRQGRMDTEAFF. Here the CDR3 DNA reads TGTGCCAGCACCGACCGACAGGGGAGGATGGACACTGAAGCTTTCTTT.

This clonotype was seen a few times. The rearrangement joins TRBV5-1 to TRBJ2-3; the D is unclear. V dropped 1 base and J dropped 4 bases, with 7 bases sitting between them. The length of the CDR3 is 13 residues. Per the germline V gene, CDR1 is SGHRS and CDR2 is YFSETQ. The CDR3 loop is CASSLPSPDTQYF. The DNA of the CDR3 is TGCGCCAGCAGCTTGCCCTCTCCAGATACGCAGTATTTT.

The rearrangement joins TRBV5-1 to TRBJ2-3, with D uncertain. Trimming took 0 bases from V and 0 from J, leaving 8 bases between them. The CDR3 loop spans 15 amino acids. Per germline, CDR1 SGHRS and CDR2 YFSETQ. The CDR3 DNA is TGCGCCAGCAGCTTGGGCGAGGCGAGCACAGATACGCAGTATTTT. Translated, it gives CASSLGEASTDTQYF.

The chain employs TRBV5-1 and TRBJ2-5; D remains unclear. Germline CDR1 and CDR2: SGHRS and YFSETQ. This CDR3 has 13 residues. The germline V and J ends were trimmed by 4 bases and 3 bases, with 10 bases remaining between them. CDR3 sequence reads: CASSKGREETQYF. CDR3 coding DNA: TGCGCCAGCAGCAAGGGCCGGGAAGAGACCCAGTACTTC.

V gene TRBV20-1 combines with J gene TRBJ1-2; D unresolved. V lost 5 bases and J 10 bases, leaving 8 bases between the germline ends. This CDR3 spans 9 amino acids. Per the germline V gene, CDR1 is DFQATT and CDR2 is SNEGSKA (reference sequence). Written as DNA, the CDR3 is TGCAGTGCTGAGAGGGACTACACCTTC. It encodes CSAERDYTF.

The V and J genes are TRBV4-3 and TRBJ2-2; D perhaps matches TRBD2 (6 bases). Germline V lookup: CDR1 LGHNA, CDR2 YSLEER. Trimming took off 2 bases at V and 7 bases at J, with 17 bases between the two ends. The CDR3 runs 16 residues. CDR3 coding DNA: TGCGCCAGCAGCCAAAAAGGCGGGGATGGGGGCGGGGAGCTGTTTTTT. This translates into CASSQKGGDGGGELFF.

The V gene is TRBV7-2, the J gene TRBJ2-7; D tentatively reads TRBD1 or TRBD2 (5 bases each). CDR3 length: 13 amino acids. The V gene's germline CDR1 is SGHTA and CDR2 FQGNSA. V was shortened by 4 bases and J by 3 bases, with 10 bases between the two germline ends. CDR3 loop: CASSWGPLYEQYF. The CDR3 DNA reads TGTGCCAGCAGCTGGGGACCGCTCTACGAGCAGTACTTC.

The rearrangement uses TRBV12-3 or TRBV12-4 and TRBJ1-5; tentatively, D is TRBD2 (5 bases). The end of the DNA aligns better with TRBJ2-3, so the J call may be wrong. The CDR3 extends over 15 amino acids. CDR3 DNA: TGTGCCAGCAGCTTATGGAGGTTGCCCGGTCAGCCCCAGTATTTT. Its protein is CASSLWRLPGQPQYF.

This chain uses TRBV7-2 with TRBJ1-2, with D perhaps matching TRBD1 (5 bases). V was cut by 5 bases and J by 5 bases, with 18 bases left in between. Germline V CDR1 and CDR2: SGHTA, FQGNSA. The CDR3 loop spans 15 amino acids. In nucleotides, the CDR3 is TGTGCCAGCAGCCAGGGAGGGGCCGTGCGGTATGGCTACACCTTC. It translates to CASSQGGAVRYGYTF.

This chain links TRBV20-1 with TRBJ2-7, with 7 bases that match TRBD1. The CDR3 extends over 13 amino acids. V shed 4 bases, J shed 3 bases, and the junction held 6 bases outside the gene matches. Germline V gene data show CDR1 as DFQATT and CDR2 as SNEGSKA (reference sequence). The CDR3, as DNA: TGCAGTGCTATGACAGGGCTCTTCTACGAGCAGTACTTC. This gives the protein CSAMTGLFYEQYF.

V is TRBV5-6 and J is TRBJ2-5, with 7 bases that match TRBD1. CDR3 length: 15 amino acids. In germline, CDR1 is SGHDT, CDR2 YYEEEE. With V trimmed by 5 bases and J by 4 bases, 11 bases remained unmatched. The CDR3: CASSFTSGGRETQYF. CDR3 coding DNA: TGTGCCAGCAGTTTCACCTCAGGGGGAAGAGAGACCCAGTACTTC.

The chain combines TRBV9 with TRBJ2-7; maybe TRBD1 (5 bases). The germline CDR1 and CDR2 sequences are SGDLS and YYNGEE. The CDR3 sequence is 14 residues long. Deletions cut 3 bases from V and 0 bases from J, with 10 bases between. The CDR3 loop is CASSAGATSYEQYF. CDR3 coding DNA: TGTGCCAGCAGCGCTGGGGCCACCTCCTACGAGCAGTACTTC.